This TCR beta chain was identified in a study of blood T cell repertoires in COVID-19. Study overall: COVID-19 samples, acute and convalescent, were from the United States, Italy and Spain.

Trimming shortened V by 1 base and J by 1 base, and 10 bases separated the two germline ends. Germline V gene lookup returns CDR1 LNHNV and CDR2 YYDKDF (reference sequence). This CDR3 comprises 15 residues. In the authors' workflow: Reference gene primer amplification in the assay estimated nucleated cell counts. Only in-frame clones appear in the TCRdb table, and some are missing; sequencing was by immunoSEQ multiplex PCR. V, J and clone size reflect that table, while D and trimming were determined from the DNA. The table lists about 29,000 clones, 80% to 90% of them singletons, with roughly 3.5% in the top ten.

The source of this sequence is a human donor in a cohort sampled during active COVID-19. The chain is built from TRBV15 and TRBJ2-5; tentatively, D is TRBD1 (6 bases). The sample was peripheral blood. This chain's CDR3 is CATSRAPTGQETQYF. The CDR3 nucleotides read TGTGCCACCAGCAGAGCACCGACAGGCCAAGAGACCCAGTACTTC.